This T cell receptor (beta chain) came from a study of blood T cell repertoires in COVID-19. Study at large: Specimens from acute and convalescent COVID-19 originated in the United States, Italy and Spain.

As processed by the authors: For nucleated cells, counts were estimated from reference gene primer amplification. Data came from immunoSEQ multiplex PCR; TCRdb stores just in-frame clones and leaves some out. That table gives V, J and clone size, and the DNA gave D and trimming. The sample has 100,000 or so clones; approximately 88% are singletons. CDR1 SGHRS and CDR2 YFSETQ come from the germline V gene. The CDR3 extends over 14 amino acids. Trimming took off 3 bases at V and 8 bases at J, with 15 bases between the two ends. The receptor was isolated from a woman in her sixties or seventies with acute or convalescent COVID-19. V gene TRBV5-1 combines with J gene TRBJ2-1; possibly TRBD1 for D (6 bases). The sequenced sample was peripheral blood. CDR3 sequence: CASSSGTFGDEQFF. In DNA form, the CDR3 reads TGCGCCAGCAGCTCCGGGACATTCGGGGATGAGCAGTTCTTC. Complete variable domain (other parts from reference TRBV5-1 and TRBJ2-1): KAGVTQTPRYLIKTRGQQVTLSCSPISGHRSVSWYQQTPGQGLQFLFEYFSETQRNKGNFPGRFSGRQFSNSRSEMNVSTLELGDSALYLCASSSGTFGDEQFFGPGTRLTVL.